This TCR beta chain is drawn from a study of blood T cell repertoires in COVID-19. The V gene end was trimmed by 4 bases and the J gene end by 2 bases; junction bases not matched to a gene: 2. Germline values: CDR1 ENHRY, CDR2 SYGVKD. The CDR3 consists of 14 residues. Remarks on this clone: The sample contains more than one DNA sequence encoding this CDR3.

Method: immunoSEQ multiplex PCR; TCRdb's copy keeps in-frame clones and lacks some. The sample records hundreds of thousands of clones, over 75% being singletons. The sample taken for sequencing was PBMCs or T cells enriched from blood (not recorded which). The rearrangement uses TRBV10-3 and TRBJ1-1; 9 nucleotides line up with TRBD1. The TCR was taken from a man in his late teens or twenties who had recovered from COVID-19. CDR3 DNA: TGTGCCATCAGTGGGACAGGGGTAAACACTGAAGCTTTCTTT. It encodes CAISGTGVNTEAFF.